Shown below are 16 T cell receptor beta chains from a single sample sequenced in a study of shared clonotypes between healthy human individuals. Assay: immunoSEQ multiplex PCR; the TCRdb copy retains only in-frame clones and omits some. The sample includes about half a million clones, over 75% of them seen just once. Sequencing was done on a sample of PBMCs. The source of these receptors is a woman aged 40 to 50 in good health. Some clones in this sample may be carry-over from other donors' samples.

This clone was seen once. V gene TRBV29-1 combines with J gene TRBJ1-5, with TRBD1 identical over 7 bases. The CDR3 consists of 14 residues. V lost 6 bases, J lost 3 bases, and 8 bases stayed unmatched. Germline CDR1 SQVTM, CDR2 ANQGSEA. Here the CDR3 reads CSVSGGGLNQPQHF. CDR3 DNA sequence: TGCAGCGTCTCAGGGGGGGGACTCAATCAGCCCCAGCATTTT.

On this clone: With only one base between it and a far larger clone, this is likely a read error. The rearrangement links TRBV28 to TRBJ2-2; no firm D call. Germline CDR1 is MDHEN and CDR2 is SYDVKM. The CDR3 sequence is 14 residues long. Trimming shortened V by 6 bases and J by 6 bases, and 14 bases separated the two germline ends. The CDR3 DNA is TGTGCCAGCAGATATCTCCTTGAGGCCGGGGAGCTGTTTTTT. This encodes CASRYLLEAGELFF.

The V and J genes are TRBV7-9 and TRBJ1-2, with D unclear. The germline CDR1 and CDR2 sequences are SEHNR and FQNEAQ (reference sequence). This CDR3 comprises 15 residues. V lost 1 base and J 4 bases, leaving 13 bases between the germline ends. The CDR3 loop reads CASSLGADGGYGYTF. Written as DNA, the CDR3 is TGTGCCAGCAGCTTAGGCGCCGACGGTGGCTATGGCTACACCTTC.

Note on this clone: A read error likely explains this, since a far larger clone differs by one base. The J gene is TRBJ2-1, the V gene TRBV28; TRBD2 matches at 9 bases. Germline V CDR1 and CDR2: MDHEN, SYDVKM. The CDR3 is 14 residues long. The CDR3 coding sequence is TGTACCAGCATTAAGGGGCTAGCGGGAAATGAGCAGTTCTTC. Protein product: CTSIKGLAGNEQFF.

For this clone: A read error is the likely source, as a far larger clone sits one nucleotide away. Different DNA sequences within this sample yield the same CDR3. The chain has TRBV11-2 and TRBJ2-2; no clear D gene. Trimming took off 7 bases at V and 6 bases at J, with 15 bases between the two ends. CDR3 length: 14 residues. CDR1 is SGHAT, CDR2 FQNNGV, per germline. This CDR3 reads CASTPEALAGELFF. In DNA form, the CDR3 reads TGTGCCAGCACCCCCGAGGCTCTCGCCGGGGAGCTGTTTTTT.

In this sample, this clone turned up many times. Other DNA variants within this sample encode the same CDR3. The CDR3 DNA is TGTGCCAGCAGCCGAGGACAGGGAAAGGGCACCGGGGAGCTGTTTTTT. Amino acids: CASSRGQGKGTGELFF. This rearrangement joins TRBV5-5 to TRBJ2-2, with 8 bases fitting TRBD1. V shed 4 bases, J shed 4 bases, and the junction held 9 bases outside the gene matches. The germline V gene has CDR1 SGHKS and CDR2 YYEKEE (reference sequence). The CDR3 is 16 amino acids.

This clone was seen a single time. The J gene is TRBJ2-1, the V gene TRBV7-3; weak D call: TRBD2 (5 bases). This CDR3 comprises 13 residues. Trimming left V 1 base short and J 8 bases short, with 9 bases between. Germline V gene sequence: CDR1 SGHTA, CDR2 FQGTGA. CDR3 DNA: TGTGCCAGCAGCTTAAGACTGCGGGATGAGCAGTTCTTC. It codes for CASSLRLRDEQFF. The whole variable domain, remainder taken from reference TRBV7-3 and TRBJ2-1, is GAGVSQTPSNKVTEKGKYVELRCDPISGHTALYWYRQSLGQGPEFLIYFQGTGAADDSGLPNDRFFAVRPEGSVSTLKIQRTERGDSAVYLCASSLRLRDEQFFGPGTRLTVL.

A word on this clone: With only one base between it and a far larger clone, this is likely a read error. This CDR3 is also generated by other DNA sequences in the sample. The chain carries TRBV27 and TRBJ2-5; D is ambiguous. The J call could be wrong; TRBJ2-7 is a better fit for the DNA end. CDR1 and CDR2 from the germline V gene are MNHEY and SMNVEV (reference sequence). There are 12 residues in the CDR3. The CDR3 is CASRSPSYEQYF. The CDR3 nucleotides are TGTGCCAGCAGGTCCCCCTCATACGAGCAGTACTTC.

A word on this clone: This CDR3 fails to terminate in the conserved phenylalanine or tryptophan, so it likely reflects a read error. DNA for the CDR3: TGTGACTGGAAGCGGGGGTCCACTGAAGCTTTCTCT. Protein product: CDWKRGSTEAFS. V gene TRBV30 combines with J gene TRBJ1-1; TRBD1 is a possible D gene (5 bases). Germline lookup yields CDR1 GTSNPN and CDR2 SVGIG (reference sequence). The CDR3 runs to 12 residues.

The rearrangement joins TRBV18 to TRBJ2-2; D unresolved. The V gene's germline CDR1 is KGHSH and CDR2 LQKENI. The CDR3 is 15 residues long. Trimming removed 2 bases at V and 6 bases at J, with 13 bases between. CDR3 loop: CASSPVLSKPGELFF. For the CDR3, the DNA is TGTGCCAGCTCACCAGTGCTATCGAAGCCCGGGGAGCTGTTTTTT.

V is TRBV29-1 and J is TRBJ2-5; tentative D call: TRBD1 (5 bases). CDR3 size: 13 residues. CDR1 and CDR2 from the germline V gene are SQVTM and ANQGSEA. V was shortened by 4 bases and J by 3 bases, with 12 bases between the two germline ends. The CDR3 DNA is TGCAGCGTTGGTGTGGGCAGGGAAGAGACCCAGTACTTC. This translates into CSVGVGREETQYF.

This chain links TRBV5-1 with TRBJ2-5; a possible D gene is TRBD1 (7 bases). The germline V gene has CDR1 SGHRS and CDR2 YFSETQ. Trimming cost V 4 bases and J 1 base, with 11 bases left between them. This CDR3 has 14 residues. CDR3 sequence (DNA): TGCGCCAGCAGCGGGGGGACAGTCCAAGAGACCCAGTACTTC. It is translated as CASSGGTVQETQYF.

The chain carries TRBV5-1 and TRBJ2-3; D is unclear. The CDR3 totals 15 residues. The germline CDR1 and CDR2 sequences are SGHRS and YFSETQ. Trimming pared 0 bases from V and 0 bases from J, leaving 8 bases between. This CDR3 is CASSLGPFSTDTQYF. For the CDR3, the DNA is TGCGCCAGCAGCTTGGGGCCCTTTAGCACAGATACGCAGTATTTT.

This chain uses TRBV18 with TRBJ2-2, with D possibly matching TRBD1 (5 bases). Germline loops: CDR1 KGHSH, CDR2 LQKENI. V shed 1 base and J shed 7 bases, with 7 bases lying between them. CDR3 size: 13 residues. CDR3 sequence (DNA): TGTGCCAGCTCACCACGGGGCAACGGGGAGCTGTTTTTT. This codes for CASSPRGNGELFF.

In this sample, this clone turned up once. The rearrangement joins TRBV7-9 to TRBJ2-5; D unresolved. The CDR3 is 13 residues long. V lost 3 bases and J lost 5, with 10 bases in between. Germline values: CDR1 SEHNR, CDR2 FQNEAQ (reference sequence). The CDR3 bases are TGTGCCAGCAGCTTGGTACCCCGGGAGACCCAGTACTTC. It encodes CASSLVPRETQYF.

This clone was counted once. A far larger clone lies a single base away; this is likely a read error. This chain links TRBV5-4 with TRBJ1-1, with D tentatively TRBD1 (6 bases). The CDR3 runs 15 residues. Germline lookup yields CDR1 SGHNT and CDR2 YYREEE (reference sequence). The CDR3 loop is CASRLRAQGDTEALF. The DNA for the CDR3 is TGTGCCAGCAGGCTACGGGCACAGGGAGACACTGAAGCTTTATTT.